This T cell receptor beta chain was captured in a study of CD8+ T cells in alopecia areata. Once RNA had been extracted, it was reverse transcribed into cDNA to act as the sequencing template. Assay used: immunoSEQ multiplex PCR; TCRdb lists only in-frame clones, some missing. The repertoire has some 210,000 clones, about 60% of them found once; the top ten carry 0.45%. In germline, CDR1 is MNHEY, CDR2 SVGAGI. The CDR3 extends over 13 amino acids. Trimming cost V 6 bases and J 5 bases, with 13 bases left between them. This TCR came from a human donor with alopecia areata. The rearrangement uses TRBV6-5 and TRBJ1-1; TRBD1 is a possible D gene (6 bases). Sequenced here: CD4+ T cells sorted from blood, sampled at week 0. CDR3 sequence reads: CASRSQRGTEAFF. CDR3 DNA: TGTGCCAGCAGATCTCAGAGGGGGACTGAAGCTTTCTTT.